These 26 T cell receptor beta chains originate from one sample sequenced in a study of CD8+CD57+ T cells in acquired aplastic anemia. Sequenced patients had shown CD8+CD57+ cell expansion by flow cytometry. TCR beta VDJ and CDR3 were profiled, and genomic DNA was the template. TCRdb independently ran MiXCR on the reads; one entry per CDR3 protein. The sample yields roughly 240,000 distinct CDR3 sequences, approximately 45% seen once. The specimen sequenced was sorted CD4+, CD8+, or CD8+CD57+ T cells (not recorded which) from PBMCs. The receptors were sampled from a human donor with aplastic anemia.

J is TRBJ1-6 and V is TRBV7-8; the match to TRBD1 covers 7 bases. The CDR3 is 17 amino acids. V dropped 4 bases and J dropped 8; count of bases not matched to a gene: 14. Per the germline V gene, CDR1 is SGHVS and CDR2 is FQNEAQ. The DNA for the CDR3 is TGTGCCAGCAGCTCCCAGGGGGATGGCAGGGGGGATTCACCCCTCCACTTT. The encoded protein is CASSSQGDGRGDSPLHF.

The gene calls are TRBV6-1 and TRBJ1-3; tentative D call: TRBD1 (6 bases). V gave up 4 bases and J gave up 4 bases, with 11 bases separating them. Germline V lookup: CDR1 MNHNS, CDR2 SASEGT. The CDR3 is 14 amino acids. CDR3 sequence reads: CASSVNRAGNTIYF. CDR3 DNA sequence: TGTGCCAGCAGTGTAAACAGGGCGGGAAACACCATATATTTT.

There are a few counts of this clonotype. DNA for the CDR3: TGTGCCAGCAGCCATAATTTGGTTCGAGGTGGGCGGGAGGGCCCTGATGAGCAGTTCTTC. Amino acids: CASSHNLVRGGREGPDEQFF. V is TRBV11-2 and J is TRBJ2-1, with 9 bases identical to TRBD2. Germline V lookup: CDR1 SGHAT, CDR2 FQNNGV. The trim removed 5 bases at V and 8 bases at J, leaving 25 bases unmatched. The length of the CDR3 is 20 residues.

The gene calls are TRBV10-2 and TRBJ1-5; a possible D gene is TRBD1 (6 bases). The CDR3 length is 13 residues. Germline lookup yields CDR1 WSHSY and CDR2 SAAADI. The V end was cut by 10 bases, the J end by 5 bases, with 15 bases between. CDR3 sequence (DNA): TGCGCCACTCGGGAGGGGGTCCATCAGCCCCAGCATTTT. Its translation is CATREGVHQPQHF.

The CDR3 region is CASSAGTIGGEQYF. The CDR3 region has the DNA TGCGCCAGCAGCGCCGGGACTATTGGGGGAGAGCAGTACTTC. V usage is TRBV10-1 and J usage is TRBJ2-7, with 7 bases lining up with TRBD2. V shed 6 bases, J shed 7 bases, and the junction held 12 bases outside the gene matches. There are 14 residues in the CDR3. Germline V gene data show CDR1 as WNHNN and CDR2 as SYGVQD (reference sequence).

The sample holds many counts of this clonotype. The chain is built from TRBV9 and TRBJ2-2; possibly TRBD1 or TRBD2 for D (5 bases each). The CDR3 sequence is 13 residues long. V was shortened by 4 bases and J by 7 bases, with 11 bases between the two germline ends. Looked up from germline, CDR1 is SGDLS and CDR2 is YYNGEE. The CDR3 bases are TGTGCCAGCAGCTACATTGGGGGCGGGGAGCTGTTTTTT. Protein product: CASSYIGGGELFF.

J is TRBJ2-1 and V is TRBV20-1, with 14 positions matching TRBD2. V was clipped by 0 bases and J by 8 bases; unmatched bases: 6. The CDR3 extends over 16 amino acids. Germline V gives CDR1 DFQATT, CDR2 SNEGSKA (reference sequence). The CDR3 loop reads CSARDPSTSGGDEQFF. The CDR3 DNA sequence: TGCAGTGCTAGAGACCCCTCGACTAGCGGGGGGGATGAGCAGTTCTTC.

This clonotype was seen many times. This chain connects TRBV7-9 to TRBJ2-7, with a weak D call TRBD1 (7 bases). Trimming left V 2 bases short and J 5 bases short, with 10 bases between. CDR1 SEHNR and CDR2 FQNEAQ come from the germline V gene (reference sequence). The CDR3 runs to 13 residues. DNA for the CDR3: TGTGCCAGCAGCTTACCAGGGGGGAACGAGCAGTACTTC. Its protein is CASSLPGGNEQYF. Filled out from reference TRBV7-9 and TRBJ2-7, the complete variable domain reads DTGVSQNPRHKITKRGQNVTFRCDPISEHNRLYWYRQTLGQGPEFLTYFQNEAQLEKSRLLSDRFSAERPKGSFSTLEIQRTEQGDSAMYLCASSLPGGNEQYFGPGTRLTVT.

The table lists this clonotype with many counts. The chain uses TRBV9 and TRBJ1-5; D unresolved. Trimming took off 4 bases at V and 3 bases at J, with 11 bases between the two ends. This CDR3 has 14 amino acids. Germline CDR1 SGDLS, CDR2 YYNGEE. The CDR3 loop reads CASSRTDFNQPQHF. The CDR3 DNA reads as TGTGCCAGCAGCCGGACGGACTTCAATCAGCCCCAGCATTTT.

As concerns this clonotype: One end of the junction varies from germline; a read error may be responsible. The chain recombines TRBV5-5 with TRBJ1-3; 7 bases agree with TRBD1. The CDR3 loop spans 17 amino acids. Germline CDR1 SGHKS, CDR2 YYEKEE (reference sequence). CDR3 in amino acids: CASSLWTGTSSGNTIYF. The CDR3 bases are TGCGCCAGCAGCTTATGGACAGGCACTAGCTCTGGAAACACCATATATTTT.

This clonotype is a singleton in its sample. This rearrangement joins TRBV24-1 to TRBJ2-3; TRBD2 might be the D (5 bases). Trimming took 4 bases from V and 0 from J, leaving 10 bases between them. The length of the CDR3 is 15 residues. The germline V gene has CDR1 KGHDR and CDR2 SFDVKD. CDR3 protein: CATSEPGGSTDTQYF. Written as DNA, the CDR3 is TGTGCCACCAGTGAACCCGGCGGGAGCACAGATACGCAGTATTTT.

The chain has TRBV5-6 and TRBJ2-2; tentatively, D is TRBD1 (6 bases). Germline loops: CDR1 SGHDT, CDR2 YYEEEE. Trimming removed 0 bases from V and 2 bases from J, with 8 bases in between. The CDR3 extends over 15 amino acids. The CDR3 protein is CASSLGDINTGELFF. CDR3 bases: TGTGCCAGCAGCTTGGGGGACATAAACACCGGGGAGCTGTTTTTT.

V is TRBV3-1 and J is TRBJ2-7, with TRBD2 matching over 7 bases. Looked up from germline, CDR1 is LGHDT and CDR2 is YNNKEL (reference sequence). V lost 0 bases to trimming and J lost 6 bases; unmatched junction nucleotides: 5. CDR3 size: 14 residues. CDR3 residues: CASSQDGGSPEQYF. As DNA, the CDR3 is TGTGCCAGCAGCCAAGATGGCGGGAGTCCCGAGCAGTACTTC.

This clonotype has only a few counts. V gene TRBV6-2 or TRBV6-3 combines with J gene TRBJ1-1, with D possibly being TRBD1 (5 bases). V gave up 2 bases and J gave up 10 bases, with 20 bases separating them. This CDR3 contains 15 residues. The germline gives CDR1 MNHEY, CDR2 SVGEGT. DNA of the CDR3: TGTGCCAGCAGTTACCGTCCGAGGGGCGGGAATGGAGCTTTCTTT. Amino acids: CASSYRPRGGNGAFF.

The V call is TRBV20-1, the J call TRBJ1-2; D is possibly TRBD1 (5 bases). Germline values: CDR1 DFQATT, CDR2 SNEGSKA (reference sequence). CDR3 length: 13 residues. Trimming took off 5 bases at V and 4 bases at J, with 14 bases between the two ends. CDR3 amino acids: CSAPSPGVYGYTF. The CDR3 DNA reads TGCAGTGCTCCCAGCCCGGGGGTCTATGGCTACACCTTC.

This sequence joins TRBV24-1 and TRBJ2-1; 13 bases align to TRBD2. This CDR3 spans 16 amino acids. V dropped 7 bases and J dropped 7; count of bases not matched to a gene: 9. Germline values: CDR1 KGHDR, CDR2 SFDVKD. The CDR3 loop is CATSRQTSGGANEQFF. DNA of the CDR3: TGTGCCACCAGCAGACAAACTAGCGGGGGGGCTAATGAGCAGTTCTTC.

This clonotype has a count of ten or more. J is TRBJ2-7 and V is TRBV10-2; no reliable D call. Deletions cut 7 bases from V and 3 bases from J, with 13 bases between. The length of the CDR3 is 13 residues. Germline V CDR1 and CDR2: WSHSY, SAAADI. CDR3 sequence reads: CASTESLGYEQYF. CDR3 DNA sequence: TGCGCCAGCACCGAGTCATTGGGCTACGAGCAGTACTTC.

Only one count was recorded for this clonotype. This sequence may be a read error, since a much larger clone differs from it by one base. J is TRBJ2-4 and V is TRBV4-1; D is perhaps TRBD1 or TRBD2 (5 bases each). Germline V gives CDR1 MGHRA, CDR2 YSYEKL. The CDR3 runs to 15 residues. The CDR3 region is CASSQDKGSRYEQHF. DNA of the CDR3: TGCGCCAGCAGCCAAGATAAGGGGAGCAGATACGAGCAGCACTTC.

Many counts were recorded for this clonotype. The chain is built from TRBV7-2 and TRBJ2-7; 9 bases fit TRBD2. The CDR3 sequence is 14 residues long. CDR1 SGHTA and CDR2 FQGNSA come from the germline V gene. Trimming cost V 6 bases and J 5 bases; bases outside gene matches: 8. DNA for the CDR3: TGTGCCAGCAGTTTTGCGGGGGGGCCGCACGAGCAGTACTTC. Translating it yields CASSFAGGPHEQYF.

This chain uses TRBV13 with TRBJ1-4; no clear D gene. This CDR3 region has 16 residues. Germline CDR1 and CDR2: PRHDT and FYEKMQ (reference sequence). The V and J ends lost 4 bases and 0 bases respectively, with 12 bases between them. DNA for the CDR3: TGTGCCAGCAGCTCCCCCGGGGAATCAACTAATGAAAAACTGTTTTTT. This encodes CASSSPGESTNEKLFF.

In its sample, this clonotype was seen a few times. Sequence at one end of the junction differs from germline and may be a read error. This sequence joins TRBV4-3 and TRBJ2-1; TRBD2 matches at 16 bases. The CDR3 sequence is 17 residues long. Germline lookup yields CDR1 LGHNA and CDR2 YSLEER. This chain's CDR3 is CASRQGTSGGAGDEQFF. The CDR3 DNA reads as TGCGCCAGCAGGCAAGGGACTAGCGGGGGGGCCGGGGATGAGCAGTTCTTC.

For this clonotype: A much larger clone differs from this one at a single base, so this may be a read error. J is TRBJ2-1 and V is TRBV6-4; no firm D call. Germline loops: CDR1 MRHNA, CDR2 SNTAGT. There are 12 residues in the CDR3. This chain's CDR3 is CTSSDSGHEQFF. The CDR3 DNA follows: TGTACCAGCAGTGACTCGGGCCACGAGCAGTTCTTC.

The V gene is TRBV2, the J gene TRBJ2-7; no clear D gene. CDR1 SNHLY and CDR2 FYNNEI come from the germline V gene. The length of the CDR3 is 10 residues. The V end was cut by 7 bases, the J end by 4 bases, with 5 bases between. The CDR3 DNA follows: TGTGCCAGCAAGGCGTACGAGCAGTACTTC. As protein: CASKAYEQYF.

This clonotype appeared many times. The chain recombines TRBV9 with TRBJ2-1, with D possibly being TRBD1 or TRBD2 (6 bases each). Germline assignment: CDR1 SGDLS and CDR2 YYNGEE. V was cut by 4 bases and J by 3 bases, with 17 bases left in between. This CDR3 has 16 residues. The CDR3 loop is CASSRKGGIRYNEQFF. CDR3 nucleotide sequence: TGTGCCAGCAGCCGGAAGGGGGGAATTCGCTACAATGAGCAGTTCTTC. Complete variable domain (other parts from reference TRBV9 and TRBJ2-1): DSGVTQTPKHLITATGQRVTLRCSPRSGDLSVYWYQQSLDQGLQFLIQYYNGEERAKGNILERFSAQQFPDLHSELNLSSLELGDSALYFCASSRKGGIRYNEQFFGPGTRLTVL.

The CDR3: CASSGGPRTGYGYTF. The DNA for the CDR3 is TGTGCCAGCAGCGGGGGGCCCCGGACAGGCTATGGCTACACCTTC. This chain joins TRBV5-8 and TRBJ1-2, with TRBD1 matching over 7 bases. The CDR3 consists of 15 residues. Germline values: CDR1 SGHTS, CDR2 YDEGEE. J lost 4 bases, V lost 4 bases, and 10 bases had no gene match.

In its sample, this clonotype was seen many times. This chain uses TRBV6-5 with TRBJ2-3; D remains unclear. The germline V gene has CDR1 MNHEY and CDR2 SVGAGI. V gave up 6 bases and J gave up 2 bases, with 9 bases separating them. This CDR3 contains 13 residues. CDR3 in DNA: TGTGCCAGCAGCCATACATACACAGATACGCAGTATTTT. This codes for CASSHTYTDTQYF.